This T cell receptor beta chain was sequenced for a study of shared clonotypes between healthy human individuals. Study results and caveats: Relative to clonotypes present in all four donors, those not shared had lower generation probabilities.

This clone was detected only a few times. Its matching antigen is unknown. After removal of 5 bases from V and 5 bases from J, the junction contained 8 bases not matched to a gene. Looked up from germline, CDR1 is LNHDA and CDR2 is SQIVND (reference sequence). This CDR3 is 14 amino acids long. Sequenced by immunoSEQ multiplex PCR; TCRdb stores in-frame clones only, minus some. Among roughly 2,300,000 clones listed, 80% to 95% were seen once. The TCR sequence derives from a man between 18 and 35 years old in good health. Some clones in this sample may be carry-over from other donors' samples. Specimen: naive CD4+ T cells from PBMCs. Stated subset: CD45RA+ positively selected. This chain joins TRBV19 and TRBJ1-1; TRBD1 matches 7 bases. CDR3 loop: CASSGQGGRTEAFF. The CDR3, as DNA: TGTGCCAGTAGTGGCCAGGGGGGGAGAACTGAAGCTTTCTTT.